This TCR beta chain was observed in a study of control samples from healthy donors and cancer patients (dated by TCRdb to about 2020). Taken from the germline V gene, the CDR1 and CDR2 loops are KGHDR and SFDVKD. At the junction V is shortened by 7 bases and J by 3 bases; bases outside the gene matches: 4. Spanning cysteine to phenylalanine, the CDR3 consists of 13 amino acids. Only the CDR3 DNA stays, 39 bases, in frame from base 1. This clone was seen a single time. There is no known antigen for this receptor. The sample holds no much larger clone one base away, and base qualities are not on file. Library construction relied on the immunoSEQ multiplex PCR assay. This is the immuneACCESS table as TCRdb keeps it, with only in-frame sequences that have V and J called. A part of the clones is gone; compared with another copy, unresolved V genes explain less than half, and the rest is unexplained. Present in this sample are tens of thousands of clones, about nine tenths of which were seen just once. Together, the top ten hold around an eighth of the sample.

This chain joins TRBV24-1 to TRBJ1-1; 7 of the junction bases match TRBD1. The sequence was collected from a woman in her 70s in good health. The specimen sequenced was blood. The sequenced DNA is TGTGCCACCAGAGACAGGGACTACACTGAAGCTTTCTTT. Translated, this gives CATRDRDYTEAFF.